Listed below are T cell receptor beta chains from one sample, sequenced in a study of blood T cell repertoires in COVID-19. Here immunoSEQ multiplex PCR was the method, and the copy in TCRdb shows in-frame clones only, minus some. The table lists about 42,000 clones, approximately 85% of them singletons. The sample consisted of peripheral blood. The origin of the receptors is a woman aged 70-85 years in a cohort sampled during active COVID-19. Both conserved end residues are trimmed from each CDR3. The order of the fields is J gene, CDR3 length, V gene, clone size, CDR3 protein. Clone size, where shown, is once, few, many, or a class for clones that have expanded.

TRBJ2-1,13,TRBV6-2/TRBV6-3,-,ASSLALASYNEQF
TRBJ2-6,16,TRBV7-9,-,ASSNPRLAGLRANVLT
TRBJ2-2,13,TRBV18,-,ASSDGTGGTGELF
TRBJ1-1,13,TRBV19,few,ASSIRGRFSTEAF
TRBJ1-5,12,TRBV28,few,ASSWTDSNQPQH
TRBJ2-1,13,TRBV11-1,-,ASSLGTSGGNEQF
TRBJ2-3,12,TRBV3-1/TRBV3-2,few,ASSQDGGRDTQY
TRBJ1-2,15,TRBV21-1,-,ASSKKGQVRQRYGYT
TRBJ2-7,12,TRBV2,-,ASSEEGRVYEQY
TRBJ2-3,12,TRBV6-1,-,ASSEWLAGDTQY
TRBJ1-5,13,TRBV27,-,ASSYDRTGLQPQH
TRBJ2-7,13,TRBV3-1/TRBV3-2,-,ASSQTNLAAYEQY
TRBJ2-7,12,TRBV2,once,ASSVSSGAYEQY
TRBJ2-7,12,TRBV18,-,ASSVGPGAGEQY
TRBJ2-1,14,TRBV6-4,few,ASSDSPSGDYNEQF
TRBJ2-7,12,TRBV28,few,ASRTAGGFYEQY
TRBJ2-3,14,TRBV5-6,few,ASSCPLADDTDTQY
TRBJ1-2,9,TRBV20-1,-,SASSGPGYT
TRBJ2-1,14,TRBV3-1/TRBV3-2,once,ASSQDRLAGDGEQF
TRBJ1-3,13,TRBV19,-,ASTETGGFGNTIY
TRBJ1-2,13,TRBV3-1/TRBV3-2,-,ASSQVRGANYGYT
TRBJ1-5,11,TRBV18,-,ASSPADREPQH
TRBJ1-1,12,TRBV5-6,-,ASSFGAVNTEAF
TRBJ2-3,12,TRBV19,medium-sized,ASSIGGHTDTQY
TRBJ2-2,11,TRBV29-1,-,SVTGGDTGELF
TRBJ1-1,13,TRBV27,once,ASSLFGRLNTEAF
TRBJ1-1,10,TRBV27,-,ASSPSRTEAF
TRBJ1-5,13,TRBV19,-,ASSQHRDGGQPQH
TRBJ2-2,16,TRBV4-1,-,ASSQVWRQGMNTGELF
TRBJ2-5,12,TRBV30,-,AWSGTGNYETQY
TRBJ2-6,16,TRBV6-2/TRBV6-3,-,ASSSPDRGQSGANVLT
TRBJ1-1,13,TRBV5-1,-,ASSLARGEDTEAF
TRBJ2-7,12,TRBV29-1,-,SVLPQGAIYEQY
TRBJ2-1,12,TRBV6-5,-,ASSLAGDTAEQF
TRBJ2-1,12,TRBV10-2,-,ASKAEGGVDEQF
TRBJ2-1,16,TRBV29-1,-,SVGDGFGGSVVGNEQF
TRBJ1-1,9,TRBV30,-,AWNRDTEAF
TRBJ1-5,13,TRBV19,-,ASSMEFRGNQPQH
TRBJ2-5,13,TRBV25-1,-,ASSEWGHSQETQY
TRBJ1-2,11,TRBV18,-,ASSPGDRGAGT
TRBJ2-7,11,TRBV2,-,ASTGQGGDEQY
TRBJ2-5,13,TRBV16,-,ASSPSRGLGETQY
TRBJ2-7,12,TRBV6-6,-,ASRLAGLQSEQY
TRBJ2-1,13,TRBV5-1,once,ASSLEVAGRGEQF
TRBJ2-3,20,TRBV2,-,ASSWASARHCGRGISTDTQY
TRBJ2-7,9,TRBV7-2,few,ASSVVYEQY
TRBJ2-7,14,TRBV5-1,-,ASRESVDSSSYEQY
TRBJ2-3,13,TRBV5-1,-,ASSFMAGRTDTQY